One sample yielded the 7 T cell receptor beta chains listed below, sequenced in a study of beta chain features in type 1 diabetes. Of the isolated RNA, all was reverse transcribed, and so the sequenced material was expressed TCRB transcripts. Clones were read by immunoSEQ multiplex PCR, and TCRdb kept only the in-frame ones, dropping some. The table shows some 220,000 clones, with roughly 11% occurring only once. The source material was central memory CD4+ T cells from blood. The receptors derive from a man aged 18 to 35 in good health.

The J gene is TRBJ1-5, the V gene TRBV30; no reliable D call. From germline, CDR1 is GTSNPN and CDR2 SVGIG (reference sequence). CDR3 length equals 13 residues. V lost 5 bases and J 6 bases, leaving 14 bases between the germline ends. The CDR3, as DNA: TGTGCCTGGGCTTCGCGGGGAGGTCAGCCCCAGCATTTT. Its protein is CAWASRGGQPQHF.

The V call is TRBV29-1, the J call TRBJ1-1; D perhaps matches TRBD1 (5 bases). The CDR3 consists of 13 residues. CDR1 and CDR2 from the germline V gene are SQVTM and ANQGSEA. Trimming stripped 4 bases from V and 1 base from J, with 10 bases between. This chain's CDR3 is CSVAAGWNTEAFF. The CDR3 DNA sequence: TGCAGCGTTGCGGCAGGGTGGAACACTGAAGCTTTCTTT.

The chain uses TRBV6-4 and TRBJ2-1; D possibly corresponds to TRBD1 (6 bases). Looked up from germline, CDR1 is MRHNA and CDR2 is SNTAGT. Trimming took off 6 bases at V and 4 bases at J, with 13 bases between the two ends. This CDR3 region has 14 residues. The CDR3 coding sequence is TGTGCCAGCAGCGTGGAGCAGGGGTACAATGAGCAGTTCTTC. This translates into CASSVEQGYNEQFF.

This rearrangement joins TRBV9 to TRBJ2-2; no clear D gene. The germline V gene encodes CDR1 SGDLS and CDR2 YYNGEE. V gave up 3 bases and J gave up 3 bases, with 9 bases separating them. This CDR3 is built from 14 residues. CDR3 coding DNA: TGTGCCAGCAGCGCCCGGGCCTACACCGGGGAGCTGTTTTTT. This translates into CASSARAYTGELFF.

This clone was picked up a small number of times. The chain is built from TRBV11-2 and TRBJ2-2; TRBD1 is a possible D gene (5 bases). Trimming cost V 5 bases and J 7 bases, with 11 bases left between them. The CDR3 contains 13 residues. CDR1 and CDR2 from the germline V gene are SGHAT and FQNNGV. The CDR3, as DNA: TGTGCCAGCAGCCTCAGGGCAGACGGGGAGCTGTTTTTT. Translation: CASSLRADGELFF.

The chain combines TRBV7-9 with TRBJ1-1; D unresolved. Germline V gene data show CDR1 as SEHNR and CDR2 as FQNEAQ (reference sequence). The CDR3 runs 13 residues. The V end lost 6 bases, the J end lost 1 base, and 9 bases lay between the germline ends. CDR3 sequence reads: CASSTEPNTEAFF. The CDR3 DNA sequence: TGTGCCAGCAGTACAGAACCGAACACTGAAGCTTTCTTT.

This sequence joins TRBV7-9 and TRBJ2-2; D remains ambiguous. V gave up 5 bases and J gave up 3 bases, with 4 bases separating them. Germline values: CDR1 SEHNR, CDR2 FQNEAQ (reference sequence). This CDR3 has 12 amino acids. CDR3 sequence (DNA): TGTGCCAGCAGCGTGTACACCGGGGAGCTGTTTTTT. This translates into CASSVYTGELFF.